This T cell receptor (beta chain) was captured by sequencing in a study of T cells in Graves' hyperthyroidism and ophthalmopathy. Each ophthalmopathy patient scored at least 3 on the Clinical Activity Score and at least 4 on NOSPECS grade, with duration under 3 months. The CDR3 is 16 residues long. The germline gives CDR1 DFQATT, CDR2 SNEGSKA (reference sequence). With V trimmed by 0 bases and J by 5 bases, 11 bases remained unmatched. Amplified TCR beta CDR3 regions derived from RNA transcripts. TCR CDR3 regions were first amplified by RT-PCR with HTBI primers. TCRdb recomputed calls from the multiplex PCR reads with MiXCR, one row per CDR3 protein. The data contain hundreds of thousands of distinct CDR3 sequences, about 16% of them singletons.

The TCR was taken from a woman aged 40 to 50 with Graves' ophthalmopathy. Source material: blood. The rearrangement joins TRBV20-1 to TRBJ1-2, with TRBD1 matching 8 bases. The CDR3 sequence: CSARESGGTGDYGYTF. In DNA form, the CDR3 reads TGCAGTGCTAGAGAGAGCGGCGGGACAGGAGATTATGGCTACACCTTC.